This TCR beta chain appears in the sequencing data of a study of blood T cell repertoires in COVID-19 (dated by TCRdb to the early 2020s). Turning to the overall study: The collaborator samples originated in the United States, Italy and Spain and spanned the acute and convalescent phases of COVID-19. The prospective study material was composed of cDNA or gDNA derived from T cells, B-cell-depleted T cells, or PBMCs. The repertoires were released in a freely available public database meant as a resource for research on the immune response to SARS-CoV-2. Samples came from the ongoing ImmuneRACE study (first 160 participants) plus 1,254 subjects from 6 global collaborators. A de-identified subject ID, COVID-19 status, age in years and sex were almost always included in the sample metadata. HLA class I and class II types, where available, came from metadata supplied by the sample provider rather than from assay-based typing. Deeply sampled blood TCRbeta repertoires from subjects exposed to, actively infected with, or recovered from COVID-19 were included in the dataset. What the study reported, not specific to this receptor: The amount of clinical and demographic metadata varied by source and participant and was provided uncurated.

For this clone: The antigen it recognizes is unknown. No quality values exist for individual bases; no much larger clone is one base distant.

There are 15 amino acids in the CDR3, from cysteine to phenylalanine inclusive. Of the read, only the CDR3 DNA is kept; its 45 bases are in frame from base 1. CDR1 and CDR2 were assigned from the germline V gene as SGHVS and FNYEAQ. Trimming removed 4 bases from V and 0 bases from J, leaving 10 bases between the germline ends. The immunoSEQ Assay, a bias-controlled multiplex PCR, was used to amplify TCRbeta CDR3 regions from genomic DNA. Turning to the authors' computational methods: Nucleated cell counts per sample were estimated from amplification of reference gene primers within the assay. Sequence reads were collapsed and filtered to measure the absolute abundance of every unique TCRbeta CDR3 rearrangement. For each sample, productive Simpson clonality was calculated by taking the square root of Simpson's diversity index across productive rearrangements. Drawn from immuneACCESS, this table holds only the in-frame rearrangements with V and J called that TCRdb kept. Clones are partly lost; checked studies trace under half to an unresolved V gene and leave the rest unexplained. The V and J calls and clone size come from that table; D and trimming were worked out from the DNA. Across this sample there are about 190,000 clones, with roughly 83% seen only once. Approximately 3% of the sample belongs to the ten largest clones.

Participants in the prospective study were enrolled through a virtual design, were aged about 18 to 89 years, and lived in roughly 24 United States geographic areas. To assign participants to cohorts, the prospective study relied on clinical history that participants themselves reported in a screening survey and a study questionnaire. For ImmuneRACE Cohort 3, a participant was defined as recovered based on two consecutive negative NP/OP PCR tests, clearance by a healthcare professional, or resolution of symptoms. Mobile phlebotomists in the prospective study collected whole blood, serum and a nasopharyngeal or oropharyngeal swab from every participant. Prospective study participants could optionally give additional blood draws and questionnaires over an approximately 2-month period. Before DNA extraction, blood samples from the prospective study were shipped at room temperature or frozen.

The sequence is built from TRBV7-6 and TRBJ2-1; tentative D gene TRBD2, with 6 bases matching. What was sequenced was PBMCs or T cells enriched from blood (not recorded which). This sequence originates from a woman under 40 who had recovered from COVID-19. CDR3 loop: CASSYSGSSYNEQFF. The nucleotide sequence is given as TGTGCCAGCAGCTACTCCGGGAGCTCCTACAATGAGCAGTTCTTC.